Listed below are T cell receptor beta chains from one sample, sequenced in a study of cytomegalovirus exposure and HLA in healthy donors. The assay was immunoSEQ multiplex PCR, and TCRdb's table has in-frame clones only and misses some. This table holds approximately 150,000 clones, roughly 87% found once. The sequenced sample was PBMCs. The receptors were sampled from a man aged 18 to 30 in good health and CMV-seropositive. Both conserved end residues are part of each CDR3. Each record gives: D gene, clone size, V gene, J gene, CDR3 protein, CDR3 DNA. D genes are given only for firm matches. Clone size, where shown, is once, few, many, or a class for clones that have expanded.

d_call: TRBD1; clone_size: -; v_call: TRBV19; j_call: TRBJ1-5; cdr3_aa: CASSIADRGAQPQHF; cdr3_nt: TGTGCCAGTAGTATTGCGGACAGGGGTGCTCAGCCCCAGCATTTT
d_call: TRBD2; clone_size: -; v_call: TRBV4-1; j_call: TRBJ2-2; cdr3_aa: CASTPSGWTGELFF; cdr3_nt: TGCGCCAGCACTCCTAGCGGGTGGACCGGGGAGCTGTTTTTT
d_call: TRBD1; clone_size: -; v_call: TRBV5-1; j_call: TRBJ2-3; cdr3_aa: CASSPGTGGVDTQYF; cdr3_nt: TGCGCCAGCAGCCCGGGGACAGGGGGCGTTGATACGCAGTATTTT
d_call: TRBD1; clone_size: -; v_call: TRBV5-1; j_call: TRBJ2-5; cdr3_aa: CASSWNTGGGETQYF; cdr3_nt: TGCGCCAGCAGCTGGAATACAGGGGGCGGAGAGACCCAGTACTTC
d_call: TRBD2; clone_size: -; v_call: TRBV7-6; j_call: TRBJ2-2; cdr3_aa: CASSLASGTNTGELFF; cdr3_nt: TGTGCCAGCAGCTTAGCTAGCGGGACAAACACCGGGGAGCTGTTTTTT
d_call: -; clone_size: once; v_call: TRBV30; j_call: TRBJ1-3; cdr3_aa: CAWSFELSGNTIYF; cdr3_nt: TGTGCCTGGAGTTTTGAGCTCTCTGGAAACACCATATATTTT
d_call: -; clone_size: -; v_call: TRBV18; j_call: TRBJ2-7; cdr3_aa: CASSPPMHRYEQYF; cdr3_nt: TGTGCCAGCTCACCACCAATGCACAGGTACGAGCAGTACTTC
d_call: TRBD1; clone_size: -; v_call: TRBV2; j_call: TRBJ2-6; cdr3_aa: CATDPGQSSGANVLTF; cdr3_nt: TGTGCCACAGATCCGGGACAGAGCTCTGGGGCCAACGTCCTGACTTTC
d_call: -; clone_size: -; v_call: TRBV9; j_call: TRBJ1-3; cdr3_aa: CASSVGGTDTIYF; cdr3_nt: TGTGCCAGCAGCGTCGGGGGAACGGACACCATATATTTT
d_call: -; clone_size: once; v_call: TRBV5-4; j_call: TRBJ2-1; cdr3_aa: CASRSDSSSPNEQFF; cdr3_nt: TGTGCCAGCAGGTCGGACTCTTCGTCCCCTAATGAGCAGTTCTTC
d_call: -; clone_size: -; v_call: TRBV5-4; j_call: TRBJ1-2; cdr3_aa: CASSLPGDYGYTF; cdr3_nt: TGTGCCAGCAGCCTTCCAGGGGATTATGGCTACACCTTC
d_call: -; clone_size: -; v_call: TRBV11-2; j_call: TRBJ2-7; cdr3_aa: CASSLHPPGIGSYEQYF; cdr3_nt: TGTGCCAGCAGCTTACACCCTCCGGGGATAGGCTCCTACGAGCAGTACTTC
d_call: -; clone_size: -; v_call: TRBV11-2; j_call: TRBJ2-7; cdr3_aa: CASSVGGGIIYEQYF; cdr3_nt: TGTGCCAGCAGTGTAGGGGGGGGAATAATCTACGAGCAGTACTTC
d_call: TRBD1; clone_size: -; v_call: TRBV27; j_call: TRBJ1-2; cdr3_aa: CASTSGQGALGGYTF; cdr3_nt: TGTGCCAGCACTTCGGGACAGGGGGCTCTTGGTGGCTACACCTTC
d_call: TRBD1; clone_size: -; v_call: TRBV28; j_call: TRBJ2-1; cdr3_aa: CASSSGQGAYEQFF; cdr3_nt: TGTGCCAGCAGCTCTGGACAGGGGGCTTATGAGCAGTTCTTC
d_call: -; clone_size: -; v_call: TRBV30; j_call: TRBJ1-1; cdr3_aa: CAWSPGHGAFF; cdr3_nt: TGTGCCTGGAGTCCGGGACATGGAGCTTTCTTT
d_call: -; clone_size: -; v_call: TRBV7-9; j_call: TRBJ1-2; cdr3_aa: CASSSGSRGGYTF; cdr3_nt: TGTGCCAGCAGTTCCGGGTCTCGCGGTGGCTACACCTTC
d_call: -; clone_size: -; v_call: TRBV15; j_call: TRBJ1-1; cdr3_aa: CATSRDAIGGLNTEAFF; cdr3_nt: TGTGCCACCAGCAGAGATGCGATCGGGGGTTTGAACACTGAAGCTTTCTTT
d_call: TRBD1; clone_size: -; v_call: TRBV28; j_call: TRBJ2-7; cdr3_aa: CASSGSGTGEQYF; cdr3_nt: TGTGCCAGCAGTGGTAGTGGGACAGGCGAGCAGTACTTC
d_call: -; clone_size: -; v_call: TRBV27; j_call: TRBJ2-5; cdr3_aa: CASTTLGSLETQYF; cdr3_nt: TGTGCCAGCACCACCTTGGGCTCCCTCGAGACCCAGTACTTC
d_call: -; clone_size: -; v_call: TRBV7-9; j_call: TRBJ2-2; cdr3_aa: CASSPGLFTGELFF; cdr3_nt: TGTGCCAGCAGCCCAGGCTTATTCACCGGGGAGCTGTTTTTT
d_call: -; clone_size: -; v_call: TRBV27; j_call: TRBJ1-1; cdr3_aa: CASSLLQGSTEAFF; cdr3_nt: TGTGCCAGCAGTCTCCTACAGGGATCCACTGAAGCTTTCTTT
d_call: TRBD1; clone_size: -; v_call: TRBV5-4; j_call: TRBJ1-5; cdr3_aa: CASSQDRGNQPQHF; cdr3_nt: TGTGCCAGCAGCCAGGACAGGGGAAATCAGCCCCAGCATTTT
d_call: -; clone_size: -; v_call: TRBV10-1; j_call: TRBJ2-1; cdr3_aa: CASSDDVRQFF; cdr3_nt: TGCGCCAGCAGTGATGATGTCAGGCAGTTCTTC
d_call: -; clone_size: -; v_call: TRBV5-6; j_call: TRBJ1-1; cdr3_aa: CASSFGSQGEAFF; cdr3_nt: TGTGCCAGCAGCTTCGGGTCCCAGGGGGAAGCTTTCTTT
d_call: -; clone_size: -; v_call: TRBV30; j_call: TRBJ1-1; cdr3_aa: CAYYHDLREAFF; cdr3_nt: TGTGCCTACTACCACGACCTCCGCGAAGCTTTCTTT
d_call: TRBD1; clone_size: -; v_call: TRBV5-5; j_call: TRBJ1-2; cdr3_aa: CASRRTGGYGYTF; cdr3_nt: TGTGCCAGCAGAAGGACAGGGGGCTATGGCTACACCTTC
d_call: -; clone_size: -; v_call: TRBV12-5; j_call: TRBJ2-5; cdr3_aa: CASGLTGKETQYF; cdr3_nt: TGTGCTAGTGGACTTACAGGGAAAGAGACCCAGTACTTC
d_call: -; clone_size: -; v_call: TRBV6-1; j_call: TRBJ1-2; cdr3_aa: CASSDRQGPLDGYTF; cdr3_nt: TGTGCCAGCAGTGATCGGCAGGGTCCTTTGGATGGCTACACCTTC
d_call: -; clone_size: -; v_call: TRBV30; j_call: TRBJ1-1; cdr3_aa: CAWTLSRTSSGTEAFF; cdr3_nt: TGTGCCTGGACCCTTTCACGGACCTCCTCGGGGACTGAAGCTTTCTTT
d_call: -; clone_size: -; v_call: TRBV10-2; j_call: TRBJ1-5; cdr3_aa: CASRRQYNQPQHF; cdr3_nt: TGCGCCAGCAGGAGACAGTACAATCAGCCCCAGCATTTT
d_call: TRBD1; clone_size: -; v_call: TRBV5-8; j_call: TRBJ1-2; cdr3_aa: CASSYRGRNYGYTF; cdr3_nt: TGTGCCAGCAGCTACAGGGGGCGAAACTATGGCTACACCTTC
d_call: TRBD1; clone_size: -; v_call: TRBV7-9; j_call: TRBJ1-4; cdr3_aa: CASSRGGLGNEKLFF; cdr3_nt: TGTGCCAGCAGTAGAGGGGGCCTAGGTAATGAAAAACTGTTTTTT
d_call: -; clone_size: -; v_call: TRBV19; j_call: TRBJ1-5; cdr3_aa: CASSTPRQGGDGNQPQHF; cdr3_nt: TGTGCCAGTAGTACCCCTAGGCAGGGCGGGGATGGCAATCAGCCCCAGCATTTT
d_call: -; clone_size: -; v_call: TRBV11-2; j_call: TRBJ2-7; cdr3_aa: CASSSFSTVYEQYF; cdr3_nt: TGTGCCAGCAGCTCCTTTTCCACAGTGTACGAGCAGTACTTC
d_call: TRBD2; clone_size: -; v_call: TRBV7-3; j_call: TRBJ2-3; cdr3_aa: CASSLLLAGLSDTQYF; cdr3_nt: TGTGCCAGCAGCTTATTGTTAGCGGGGTTATCAGATACGCAGTATTTT
d_call: TRBD1; clone_size: once; v_call: TRBV19; j_call: TRBJ1-1; cdr3_aa: CASSWTGGFTEAFF; cdr3_nt: TGTGCCAGTAGTTGGACAGGGGGCTTCACTGAAGCTTTCTTT
d_call: TRBD1; clone_size: many; v_call: TRBV6-1; j_call: TRBJ1-5; cdr3_aa: CATTKGTGAQPQHF; cdr3_nt: TGTGCCACCACGAAAGGGACAGGGGCCCAGCCCCAGCATTTT
d_call: TRBD2; clone_size: -; v_call: TRBV7-9; j_call: TRBJ2-3; cdr3_aa: CASSLGSAGGRTDTQYF; cdr3_nt: TGTGCCAGCAGCTTAGGATCCGCGGGGGGACGCACAGATACGCAGTATTTT
d_call: -; clone_size: -; v_call: TRBV4-2; j_call: TRBJ2-1; cdr3_aa: CASSQAVGGAGEQFF; cdr3_nt: TGTGCCAGCAGCCAAGCAGTTGGAGGGGCCGGTGAGCAGTTCTTC
d_call: TRBD1; clone_size: -; v_call: TRBV7-2; j_call: TRBJ2-1; cdr3_aa: CASSFWTGMGNEQFF; cdr3_nt: TGTGCCAGCAGCTTTTGGACAGGAATGGGGAATGAGCAGTTCTTC
d_call: -; clone_size: -; v_call: TRBV27; j_call: TRBJ1-1; cdr3_aa: CASRESTGWGTEAFF; cdr3_nt: TGTGCCAGCAGAGAATCAACAGGGTGGGGCACTGAAGCTTTCTTT
d_call: TRBD1; clone_size: -; v_call: TRBV18; j_call: TRBJ1-1; cdr3_aa: CASSPPNRGHAGSEAFF; cdr3_nt: TGTGCCAGCTCACCACCGAACAGGGGGCATGCCGGGTCTGAAGCTTTCTTT
d_call: TRBD1; clone_size: -; v_call: TRBV28; j_call: TRBJ1-6; cdr3_aa: CASSLIRGKSPLHF; cdr3_nt: TGTGCCAGCAGTTTAATCAGGGGGAAATCACCCCTCCACTTT
d_call: TRBD1; clone_size: -; v_call: TRBV5-6; j_call: TRBJ1-2; cdr3_aa: CASTTVRAGGINYGYTF; cdr3_nt: TGTGCCAGCACCACCGTCCGCGCAGGGGGAATTAACTATGGCTACACCTTC
d_call: -; clone_size: -; v_call: TRBV27; j_call: TRBJ2-7; cdr3_aa: CASSSRDTYEQYF; cdr3_nt: TGTGCCAGCAGCAGTCGGGACACCTACGAGCAGTACTTC
d_call: -; clone_size: -; v_call: TRBV23-1; j_call: TRBJ1-5; cdr3_aa: CASSQPTFVGGSNQPQHF; cdr3_nt: TGCGCCAGCAGTCAACCGACATTTGTTGGAGGCAGCAATCAGCCCCAGCATTTT
d_call: -; clone_size: -; v_call: TRBV5-1; j_call: TRBJ2-1; cdr3_aa: CASSSLRTGNEQFF; cdr3_nt: TGCGCCAGCAGCTCTCTCAGAACGGGAAATGAGCAGTTCTTC
d_call: TRBD1; clone_size: -; v_call: TRBV27; j_call: TRBJ1-6; cdr3_aa: CASSPRGRVASYNSPLHF; cdr3_nt: TGTGCCAGCAGTCCCAGGGGGCGCGTAGCATCCTATAATTCACCCCTCCACTTT
d_call: -; clone_size: -; v_call: TRBV2; j_call: TRBJ1-1; cdr3_aa: CASSGFGVQAFF; cdr3_nt: TGTGCCAGCAGTGGGTTTGGAGTACAAGCTTTCTTT
d_call: TRBD1; clone_size: -; v_call: TRBV13; j_call: TRBJ1-1; cdr3_aa: CASSSGPGQVDTEAFF; cdr3_nt: TGTGCCAGCAGCTCCGGGCCGGGACAGGTGGACACTGAAGCTTTCTTT